A single sample is the source of the 2 T cell receptor beta chains below, sequenced in a study of shared clonotypes between healthy human individuals. Assay: immunoSEQ multiplex PCR; the TCRdb copy retains only in-frame clones and omits some. The table shows 850,000 to 1,200,000 clones, with about 80% occurring only once. Sequencing was performed on memory CD4+ T cells sorted from blood. The subset denotes: CD45RA-negative fraction. Receptors were obtained from a man in his late teens or twenties in good health.

In this sample, this clone turned up a few times. The chain's CDR3 is CAWRKQGQNTEAFF. The DNA for the CDR3 is TGTGCCTGGAGGAAACAGGGTCAGAACACTGAAGCTTTCTTT. The chain is built from TRBV30 and TRBJ1-1; D possibly corresponds to TRBD1 (6 bases). Germline V gene lookup returns CDR1 GTSNPN and CDR2 SVGIG (reference sequence). The CDR3 length is 14 residues. The V end was cut by 3 bases, the J end by 1 base, with 12 bases between.

This clone was seen a few times. This sample also contains other DNA sequences that code for the same CDR3. V is TRBV19 and J is TRBJ1-5, with 8 bases matching TRBD1. This CDR3 comprises 14 residues. Germline V gene sequence: CDR1 LNHDA, CDR2 SQIVND (reference sequence). The V segment lost 4 bases and the J segment 4 bases; nucleotides outside the gene matches: 3. The CDR3 is CASSNTGGNQPQHF. CDR3 DNA sequence: TGTGCCAGTAGTAACACAGGGGGGAATCAGCCCCAGCATTTT.